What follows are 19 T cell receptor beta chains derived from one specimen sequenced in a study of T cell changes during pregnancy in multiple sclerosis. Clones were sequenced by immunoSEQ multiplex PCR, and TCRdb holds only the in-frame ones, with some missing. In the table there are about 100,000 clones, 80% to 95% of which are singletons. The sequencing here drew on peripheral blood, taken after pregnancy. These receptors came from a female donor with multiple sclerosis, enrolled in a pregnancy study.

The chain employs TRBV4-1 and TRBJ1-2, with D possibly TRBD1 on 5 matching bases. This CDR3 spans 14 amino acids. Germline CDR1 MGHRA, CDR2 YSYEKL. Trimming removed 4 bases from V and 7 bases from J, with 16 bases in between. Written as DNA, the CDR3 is TGCGCCAGCAGCCCAGAGCTCCCGGGGGTTGGCTACACCTTC. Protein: CASSPELPGVGYTF.

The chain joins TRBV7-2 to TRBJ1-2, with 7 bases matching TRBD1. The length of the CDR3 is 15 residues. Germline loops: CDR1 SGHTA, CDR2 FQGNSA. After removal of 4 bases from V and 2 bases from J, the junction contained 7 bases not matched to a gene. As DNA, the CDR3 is TGTGCCAGCAGCTCCCCCAGACAGGGCAACTATGGCTACACCTTC. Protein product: CASSSPRQGNYGYTF.

The CDR3 DNA is TGCGCCAGCAGCTTGGGACAGGGGGTAACGTTGAGAGAGACCCAGTACTTC. Its translation: CASSLGQGVTLRETQYF. The chain combines TRBV5-1 with TRBJ2-5; 9 bases map to TRBD1. CDR1 is SGHRS, CDR2 YFSETQ, per germline. J was trimmed by 4 bases and V by 0 bases; bases with no gene match: 10. This CDR3 region has 17 residues.

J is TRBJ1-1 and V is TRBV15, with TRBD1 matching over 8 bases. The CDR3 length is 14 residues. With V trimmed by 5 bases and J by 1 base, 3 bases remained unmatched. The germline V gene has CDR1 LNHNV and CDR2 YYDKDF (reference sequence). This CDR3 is CATSRGQANTEAFF. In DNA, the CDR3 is TGTGCCACCAGCCGGGGACAGGCGAACACTGAAGCTTTCTTT.

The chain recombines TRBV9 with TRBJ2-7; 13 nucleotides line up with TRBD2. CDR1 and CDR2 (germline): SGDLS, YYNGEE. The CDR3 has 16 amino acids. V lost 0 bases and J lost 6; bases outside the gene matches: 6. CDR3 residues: CASSVAGTSGTSEQYF. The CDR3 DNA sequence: TGTGCCAGCAGCGTAGCGGGGACTAGCGGGACCTCCGAGCAGTACTTC.

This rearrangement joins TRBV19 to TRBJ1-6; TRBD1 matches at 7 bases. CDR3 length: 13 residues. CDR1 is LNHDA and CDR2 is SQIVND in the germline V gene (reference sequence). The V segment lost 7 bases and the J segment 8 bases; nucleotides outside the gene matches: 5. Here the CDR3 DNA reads TGTGCCAGTATGGGGACAGTTCATTCACCCCTCCACTTT. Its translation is CASMGTVHSPLHF.

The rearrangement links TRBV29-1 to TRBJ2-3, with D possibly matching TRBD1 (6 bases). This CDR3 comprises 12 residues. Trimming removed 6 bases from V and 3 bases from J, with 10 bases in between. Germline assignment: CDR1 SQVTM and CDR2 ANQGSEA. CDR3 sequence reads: CSVLQGTDTQYF. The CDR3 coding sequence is TGCAGCGTCCTACAGGGAACAGATACGCAGTATTTT.

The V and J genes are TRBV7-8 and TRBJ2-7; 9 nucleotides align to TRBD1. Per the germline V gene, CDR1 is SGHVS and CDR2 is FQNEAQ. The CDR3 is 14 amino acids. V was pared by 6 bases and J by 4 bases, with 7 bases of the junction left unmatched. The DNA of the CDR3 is TGTGCCAGCAGTCCCGGGACAGGGCTATACGAGCAGTACTTC. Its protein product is CASSPGTGLYEQYF. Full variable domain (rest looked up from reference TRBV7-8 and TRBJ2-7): GAGVSQSPRYKVAKRGQDVALRCDPISGHVSLFWYQQALGQGPEFLTYFQNEAQLDKSGLPSDRFFAERPEGSVSTLKIQRTQQEDSAVYLCASSPGTGLYEQYFGPGTRLTVT.

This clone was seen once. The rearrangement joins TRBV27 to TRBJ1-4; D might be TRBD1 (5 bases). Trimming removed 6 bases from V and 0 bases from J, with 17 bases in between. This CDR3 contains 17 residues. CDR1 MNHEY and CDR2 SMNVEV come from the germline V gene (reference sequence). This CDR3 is CASRGRGTHATNEKLFF. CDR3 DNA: TGTGCCAGCAGGGGGAGGGGCACACATGCAACTAATGAAAAACTGTTTTTT.

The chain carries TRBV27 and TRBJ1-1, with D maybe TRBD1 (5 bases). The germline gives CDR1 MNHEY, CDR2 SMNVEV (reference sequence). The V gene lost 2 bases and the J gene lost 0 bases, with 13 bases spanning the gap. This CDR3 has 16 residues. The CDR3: CASSLQGGALNTEAFF. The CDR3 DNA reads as TGTGCCAGCAGTTTACAGGGCGGGGCGCTGAACACTGAAGCTTTCTTT.

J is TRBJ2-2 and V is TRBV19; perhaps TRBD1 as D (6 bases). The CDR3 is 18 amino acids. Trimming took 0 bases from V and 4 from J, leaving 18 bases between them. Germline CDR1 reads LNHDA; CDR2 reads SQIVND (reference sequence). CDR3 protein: CASSIEGGQGTGTGELFF. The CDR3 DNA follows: TGTGCCAGTAGTATAGAAGGGGGTCAGGGAACCGGCACCGGGGAGCTGTTTTTT.

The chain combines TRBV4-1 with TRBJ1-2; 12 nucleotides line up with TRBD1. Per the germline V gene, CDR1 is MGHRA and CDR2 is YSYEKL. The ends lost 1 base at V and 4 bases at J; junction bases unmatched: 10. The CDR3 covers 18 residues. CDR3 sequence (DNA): TGCGCCAGCAGCCAAGGGGGACAGGGGGCTCGGAACAGCTATGGCTACACCTTC. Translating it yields CASSQGGQGARNSYGYTF.

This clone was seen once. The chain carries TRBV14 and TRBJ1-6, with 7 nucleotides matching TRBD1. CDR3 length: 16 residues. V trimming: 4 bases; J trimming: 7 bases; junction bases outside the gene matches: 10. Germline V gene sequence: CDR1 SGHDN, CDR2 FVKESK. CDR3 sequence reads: CASSREQGRGNSPLHF. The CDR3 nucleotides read TGTGCCAGCAGCCGGGAACAGGGGCGAGGGAATTCACCCCTCCACTTT. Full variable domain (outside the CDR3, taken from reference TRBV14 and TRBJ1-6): EAGVTQFPSHSVIEKGQTVTLRCDPISGHDNLYWYRRVMGKEIKFLLHFVKESKQDESGMPNNRFLAERTGGTYSTLKVQPAELEDSGVYFCASSREQGRGNSPLHFGNGTRLTVT.

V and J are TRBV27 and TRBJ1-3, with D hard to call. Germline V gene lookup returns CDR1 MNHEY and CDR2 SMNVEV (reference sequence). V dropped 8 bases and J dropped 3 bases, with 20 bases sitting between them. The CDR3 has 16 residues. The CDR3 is CASRRRGDRGGNTIYF. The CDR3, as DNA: TGTGCCAGCCGTAGACGGGGAGATAGAGGTGGAAACACCATATATTTT.

CDR3 bases: TGTGCCAGCCGACGGGAGAGGGATCAGCCCCAGCATTTT. The encoded protein is CASRRERDQPQHF. The chain is built from TRBV2 and TRBJ1-5, with D unresolved. The CDR3 runs 13 residues. V was pared by 8 bases and J by 5 bases, with 13 bases between. The germline gives CDR1 SNHLY, CDR2 FYNNEI.

The CDR3 sequence is CASRRQSSYNSPLHF. The CDR3 DNA follows: TGTGCCAGCAGGAGACAGAGCTCCTATAATTCACCCCTCCACTTT. V usage is TRBV27 and J usage is TRBJ1-6, with a possible D match to TRBD1 (5 bases). In germline, CDR1 is MNHEY, CDR2 SMNVEV (reference sequence). This CDR3 spans 15 amino acids. V lost 6 bases and J 0 bases, leaving 9 bases between the germline ends.

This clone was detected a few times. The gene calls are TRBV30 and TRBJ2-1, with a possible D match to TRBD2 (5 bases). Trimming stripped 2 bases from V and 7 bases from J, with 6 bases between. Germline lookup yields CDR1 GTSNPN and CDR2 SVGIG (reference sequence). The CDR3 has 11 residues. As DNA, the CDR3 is TGTGCCTGGAGTCGGGGTAATGAGCAGTTCTTC. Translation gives CAWSRGNEQFF.

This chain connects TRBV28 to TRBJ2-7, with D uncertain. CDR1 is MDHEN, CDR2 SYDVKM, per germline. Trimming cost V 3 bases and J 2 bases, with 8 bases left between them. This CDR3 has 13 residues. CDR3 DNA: TGTGCCAGCAGTTTGGCCACCGCCTACGAGCAGTACTTC. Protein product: CASSLATAYEQYF.

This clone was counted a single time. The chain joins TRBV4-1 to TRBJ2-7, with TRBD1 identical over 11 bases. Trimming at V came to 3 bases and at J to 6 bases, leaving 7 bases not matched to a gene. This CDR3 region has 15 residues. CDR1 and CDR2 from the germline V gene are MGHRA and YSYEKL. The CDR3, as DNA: TGCGCCAGCAGCCAGGCCGGACAGGGGGCGGGCGAGCAGTACTTC. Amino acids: CASSQAGQGAGEQYF.